This paragraph covers one T cell receptor beta chain sequence. The germline CDR1 and CDR2 sequences are LGHDT and YNNKEL (reference sequence). This CDR3 region has 12 residues. The V gene lost 5 bases and the J gene lost 6 bases, with 8 bases spanning the gap. This specimen comes from a study of early T cells in non-severe SARS-CoV-2 infection. Researchers attached unique molecular identifiers to individual cDNA molecules. TCRdb reprocessed the 5' RACE reads with MiXCR, giving one entry per CDR3 protein. Found here are approximately 28,000 distinct CDR3 sequences, approximately 6.4% of them singletons; the top ten hold around 34%.

The sample here was whole blood, taken at baseline. The receptor was derived from an adult who was a healthcare worker with PCR-confirmed SARS-CoV-2 infection or an uninfected control (not recorded which). The genes are TRBV3-1 and TRBJ2-1, with D unclear. CDR3 nucleotides: TGTGCCAGCAGCGCCATGCGCAATGAGCAGTTCTTC. It translates to CASSAMRNEQFF.